Following are 6 T cell receptor beta chains from one sample sequenced in a study of blood T cell repertoires in COVID-19. Only in-frame clones appear in the TCRdb table, and some are missing; sequencing was by immunoSEQ multiplex PCR. The repertoire holds roughly 180,000 clones, with roughly 84% as singletons. Sequences were obtained from PBMCs or T cells enriched from blood (not recorded which). These receptors all come from a man aged 60 to 69 who had recovered from COVID-19.

This sequence joins TRBV3-1 (or the pseudogene TRBV3-2) and TRBJ2-2; 9 bases are a match to TRBD1. Per germline, CDR1 LGHDT and CDR2 YNNKEL (reference sequence). V was pared by 6 bases and J by 9 bases, with 11 bases of the junction left unmatched. The CDR3 contains 15 residues. In DNA, the CDR3 is TGTGCCAGCAGACCGGCTGGGACAGGGTTTCGGGAGCTGTTTTTT. It yields the protein CASRPAGTGFRELFF.

The chain carries TRBV5-1 and TRBJ2-7, with a possible D match to TRBD2 (7 bases). V gave up 5 bases and J gave up 3 bases, with 18 bases separating them. The CDR3 is made up of 15 amino acids. The germline V gene has CDR1 SGHRS and CDR2 YFSETQ. The CDR3, as DNA: TGCGCCAGCAGGGCGACGGGGGGCGATGACTACGAGCAGTACTTC. Protein: CASRATGGDDYEQYF.

This clone has just a few counts. The V call is TRBV7-3, the J call TRBJ1-6, with 7 bases lining up with TRBD1. The V gene's germline CDR1 is SGHTA and CDR2 FQGTGA. The CDR3 loop spans 18 amino acids. J was trimmed by 0 bases and V by 5 bases; bases with no gene match: 10. The CDR3 is CASSLAGTASSYNSPLHF. DNA for the CDR3: TGTGCCAGCAGCCTCGCCGGGACAGCGAGCTCCTATAATTCACCCCTCCACTTT.

The chain combines TRBV18 with TRBJ2-1; 10 bases align to TRBD2. From germline, CDR1 is KGHSH and CDR2 LQKENI. This CDR3 is 13 amino acids long. V trimming: 6 bases; J trimming: 8 bases; junction bases outside the gene matches: 4. The CDR3 sequence is CASSEREGHEQFF. CDR3 in DNA: TGTGCCAGCTCGGAGCGGGAGGGCCATGAGCAGTTCTTC. Full variable domain (missing parts from reference TRBV18 and TRBJ2-1): NAGVMQNPRHLVRRRGQEARLRCSPMKGHSHVYWYRQLPEEGLKFMVYLQKENIIDESGMPKERFSAEFPKEGPSILRIQQVVRGDSAAYFCASSEREGHEQFFGPGTRLTVL.

The chain combines TRBV30 with TRBJ1-5; the match to TRBD1 covers 9 bases. Germline-derived CDR1 and CDR2 are GTSNPN and SVGIG (reference sequence). Trimming at V came to 2 bases and at J to 7 bases, leaving 3 bases not matched to a gene. The length of the CDR3 is 13 residues. CDR3 coding DNA: TGTGCCTGGAGTACAGGGGGCCGGCAGCCCCAGCATTTT. Protein sequence: CAWSTGGRQPQHF.

This chain joins TRBV7-2 and TRBJ1-6; 8 bases are shared with TRBD1. Looked up from germline, CDR1 is SGHTA and CDR2 is FQGNSA. The CDR3 contains 16 residues. The ends lost 5 bases at V and 3 bases at J; junction bases unmatched: 6. The CDR3 is CASSPTTGVYNSPLHF. CDR3 coding DNA: TGTGCCAGCAGCCCCACGACAGGGGTCTATAATTCACCCCTCCACTTT.